One sample yielded the 16 T cell receptor beta chains listed below, sequenced in a study of graft-versus-host responses after intestinal transplantation. Produced via immunoSEQ multiplex PCR; TCRdb's table is partial and in-frame only. The repertoire holds approximately 80,000 clones, with about 88% as singletons. These receptors lack a known antigen. The input for sequencing was unstimulated CD4+ T cells sorted from spleen or lymph node cells, taken before intestinal transplant. The source is a human donor who received an intestinal transplant.

The V call is TRBV5-5, the J call TRBJ1-2; the match to TRBD1 covers 8 bases. The CDR3 loop spans 16 amino acids. V shed 0 bases and J 6 bases; nucleotides not matched to a gene: 10. Per the germline V gene, CDR1 is SGHKS and CDR2 is YYEKEE (reference sequence). Written as DNA, the CDR3 is TGTGCCAGCAGCTTGGGGCGACAGGGGATTATTGATGGCTACACCTTC. The encoded protein is CASSLGRQGIIDGYTF.

This sequence joins TRBV6-6 and TRBJ2-5; 7 nucleotides line up with TRBD2. The CDR3 is made up of 14 amino acids. The trim removed 0 bases at V and 11 bases at J, leaving 9 bases unmatched. Germline CDR1 reads MNHNY; CDR2 reads SVGAGI (reference sequence). CDR3 bases: TGTGCCAGCAGTTACTCGGGGGAGGGTGTGATACAGTACTTC. Protein product: CASSYSGEGVIQYF.

The rearrangement uses TRBV5-4 and TRBJ2-5; no firm D call. Germline V gives CDR1 SGHNT, CDR2 YYREEE (reference sequence). Deletions cut 0 bases from V and 0 bases from J, with 6 bases between. This CDR3 spans 14 amino acids. CDR3 protein: CASSLGTYQETQYF. CDR3 nucleotide sequence: TGTGCCAGCAGCTTGGGTACTTACCAAGAGACCCAGTACTTC. Full variable domain (missing parts from reference TRBV5-4 and TRBJ2-5): ETGVTQSPTHLIKTRGQQVTLRCSSQSGHNTVSWYQQALGQGPQFIFQYYREEENGRGNFPPRFSGLQFPNYSSELNVNALELDDSALYLCASSLGTYQETQYFGPGTRLLVL.

This clone was observed a single time. The chain links TRBV29-1 to TRBJ1-2; D possibly corresponds to TRBD1 (5 bases). Germline loops: CDR1 SQVTM, CDR2 ANQGSEA. V lost 2 bases to trimming and J lost 2 bases, with 9 bases between them. The CDR3 spans 13 residues. The CDR3 protein is CSVERGANYGYTF. DNA of the CDR3: TGCAGCGTTGAAAGGGGCGCGAACTATGGCTACACCTTC.

The rearrangement uses TRBV9 and TRBJ1-1; D uncertain. The CDR3 spans 15 residues. Germline V gene data show CDR1 as SGDLS and CDR2 as YYNGEE. V shed 0 bases and J shed 1 base, with 10 bases lying between them. The CDR3 reads CASSVESHGNTEAFF. The CDR3 DNA reads as TGTGCCAGCAGCGTAGAGTCACATGGGAACACTGAAGCTTTCTTT.

The chain employs TRBV30 and TRBJ2-1; the D gene is possibly TRBD2 (6 bases). The CDR3 loop spans 15 amino acids. Deletions cut 8 bases from V and 1 base from J, with 18 bases between. In germline, CDR1 is GTSNPN, CDR2 SVGIG (reference sequence). The CDR3 sequence is CALAPLSGSYNEQFF. The CDR3 DNA reads as TGTGCCCTAGCACCCCTTAGCGGTTCCTACAATGAGCAGTTCTTC.

The genes are TRBV7-3 and TRBJ2-5; TRBD1 matches at 8 bases. V lost 6 bases to trimming and J lost 4 bases; unmatched junction nucleotides: 13. CDR1 and CDR2 from the germline V gene are SGHTA and FQGTGA. The CDR3 totals 16 residues. The CDR3 sequence is CASSLIGQGARETQYF. CDR3 sequence (DNA): TGTGCCAGCAGTCTGATCGGCCAGGGGGCGCGAGAGACCCAGTACTTC.

The V gene is TRBV29-1, the J gene TRBJ1-4, with a possible D match to TRBD1 (6 bases). This CDR3 has 12 amino acids. Per germline, CDR1 SQVTM and CDR2 ANQGSEA. V dropped 4 bases and J dropped 4 bases, with 7 bases sitting between them. The CDR3 is CSVARGNEKLFF. DNA for the CDR3: TGCAGCGTTGCCAGGGGTAATGAAAAACTGTTTTTT. Based on the CDR3 plus reference TRBV29-1 and TRBJ1-4, the full variable domain is SAVISQKPSRDICQRGTSLTIQCQVDSQVTMMFWYRQQPGQSLTLIATANQGSEATYESGFVIDKFPISRPNLTFSTLTVSNMSPEDSSIYLCSVARGNEKLFFGSGTQLSVL.

This chain connects TRBV18 to TRBJ1-3, with no clear D. Germline V gene lookup returns CDR1 KGHSH and CDR2 LQKENI. With 0 bases removed from V and 0 bases from J, the gap between germline ends came to 6 bases. The CDR3 runs 15 residues. Written as DNA, the CDR3 is TGTGCCAGCTCACCACCGCACAGCTCTGGAAACACCATATATTTT. Its protein is CASSPPHSSGNTIYF.

This chain connects TRBV20-1 to TRBJ1-2, with D tentatively TRBD1 (5 bases). The CDR3 loop spans 11 amino acids. Per the germline V gene, CDR1 is DFQATT and CDR2 is SNEGSKA (reference sequence). The ends were cut back, 2 bases at V and 7 bases at J, with 8 bases in the middle. The CDR3 DNA is TGCAGTGCTAGATATCAGGGTGGCTACACCTTC. This sequence encodes CSARYQGGYTF.

This sequence joins TRBV19 and TRBJ2-3, with TRBD2 matching 7 bases. The CDR3 contains 14 residues. Germline V gene sequence: CDR1 LNHDA, CDR2 SQIVND (reference sequence). V gave up 5 bases and J gave up 7 bases; unmatched junction bases: 9. The CDR3 sequence: CASSQTSRGYTQYF. The CDR3 nucleotides are TGTGCCAGTAGTCAGACTAGCCGGGGATATACGCAGTATTTT.

The chain recombines TRBV28 with TRBJ1-2; D uncertain. Germline assignment: CDR1 MDHEN and CDR2 SYDVKM. This CDR3 contains 14 residues. The V gene lost 5 bases and the J gene lost 5 bases, with 15 bases spanning the gap. CDR3: CASSPGNSQYGYTF. The CDR3 nucleotides are TGTGCCAGCAGTCCGGGGAACAGCCAGTATGGCTACACCTTC.

The chain combines TRBV6-6 with TRBJ2-7; maybe TRBD1 (6 bases). V was shortened by 2 bases and J by 3 bases, with 8 bases between the two germline ends. The germline gives CDR1 MNHNY, CDR2 SVGAGI (reference sequence). There are 13 residues in the CDR3. This chain's CDR3 is CASSYDRFYEQYF. As DNA, the CDR3 is TGTGCCAGCAGTTACGACAGGTTCTACGAGCAGTACTTC.

This clone was counted a single time. This sequence joins TRBV13 and TRBJ2-7; 7 positions match TRBD2. V dropped 6 bases and J dropped 0; count of bases not matched to a gene: 5. Germline loops: CDR1 PRHDT, CDR2 FYEKMQ (reference sequence). This CDR3 is built from 14 residues. CDR3: CASRLGGSSYEQYF. The CDR3 region has the DNA TGTGCCAGCAGATTGGGGGGGAGCTCCTACGAGCAGTACTTC.

This chain links TRBV7-2 with TRBJ2-3; 7 nucleotides match TRBD2. Trimming took 4 bases from V and 2 from J; bases not matched to a gene: 6. Germline CDR1 and CDR2: SGHTA and FQGNSA. The CDR3 has 15 residues. The CDR3 loop reads CASSSWGGDTDTQYF. CDR3 DNA: TGTGCCAGCAGCTCCTGGGGGGGGGACACAGATACGCAGTATTTT.

The chain links TRBV15 to TRBJ2-5; a possible D gene is TRBD2 (5 bases). The CDR3 spans 14 residues. Germline loops: CDR1 LNHNV, CDR2 YYDKDF (reference sequence). V gave up 1 base and J gave up 4 bases, with 10 bases separating them. CDR3: CATSRAGSGETQYF. The CDR3 region has the DNA TGTGCCACCAGCAGAGCGGGGTCGGGAGAGACCCAGTACTTC.